The following is a T cell receptor (beta chain) sequence with its context. Source material for naive CD8 libraries was roughly 20,000 to 1,100,000 sorted cells, with 10%, 30% or 50% RNA. Naive CD8 T cells were sorted as CD8+CD4-CCR7+CD45RA+. TCRdb analysed the PCR reads with MiXCR anew, one entry per CDR3 protein. In the table there are more than 550,000 distinct CDR3 sequences, about 25% of which are singletons. The sample comes from a study of molecular identifiers for immune sequencing clone quantification. With V trimmed by 5 bases and J by 7 bases, 11 bases remained unmatched. Looked up from germline, CDR1 is SEHNR and CDR2 is FQNEAQ (reference sequence). This CDR3 spans 14 amino acids.

Source material: naive CD8+ T cells from blood, with Jurkat cell RNA spiked in. Subset described: FACS-sorted CD8+CD4-CCR7+CD45RA+ naive T cells. The source is a human donor in good health. Some libraries in this study had Jurkat cell RNA spiked in. The gene calls are TRBV7-9 and TRBJ2-7; 7 bases map to TRBD1. Here the CDR3 reads CASSTRQGWGEQYF. CDR3 bases: TGTGCCAGCAGCACCCGACAGGGCTGGGGGGAGCAGTACTTC.